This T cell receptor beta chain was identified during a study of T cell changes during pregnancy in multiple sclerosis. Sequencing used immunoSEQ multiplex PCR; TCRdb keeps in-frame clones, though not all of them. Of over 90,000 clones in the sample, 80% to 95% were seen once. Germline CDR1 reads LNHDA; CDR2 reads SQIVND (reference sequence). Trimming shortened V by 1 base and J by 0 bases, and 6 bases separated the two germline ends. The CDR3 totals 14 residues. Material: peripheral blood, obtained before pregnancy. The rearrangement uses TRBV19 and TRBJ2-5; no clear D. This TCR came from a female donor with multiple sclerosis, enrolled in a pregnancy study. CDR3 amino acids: CASSIGAYQETQYF. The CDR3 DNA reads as TGTGCCAGTAGTATAGGGGCCTACCAAGAGACCCAGTACTTC.